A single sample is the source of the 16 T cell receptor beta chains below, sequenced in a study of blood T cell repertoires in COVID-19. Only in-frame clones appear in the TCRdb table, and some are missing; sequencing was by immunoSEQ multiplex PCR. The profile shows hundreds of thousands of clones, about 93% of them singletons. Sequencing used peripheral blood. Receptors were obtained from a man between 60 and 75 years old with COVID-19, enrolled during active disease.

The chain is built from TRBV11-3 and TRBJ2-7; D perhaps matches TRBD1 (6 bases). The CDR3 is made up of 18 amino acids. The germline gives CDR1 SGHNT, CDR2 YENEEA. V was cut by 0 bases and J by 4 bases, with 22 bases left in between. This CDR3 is CASSLDPAGAHGTYEQYF. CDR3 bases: TGTGCCAGCAGCTTAGATCCGGCAGGGGCGCATGGTACTTACGAGCAGTACTTC.

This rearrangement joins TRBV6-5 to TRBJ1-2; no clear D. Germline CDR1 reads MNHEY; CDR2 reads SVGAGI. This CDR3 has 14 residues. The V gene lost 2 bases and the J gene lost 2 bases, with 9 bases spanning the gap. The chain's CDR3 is CASSYAGANYGYTF. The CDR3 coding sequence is TGTGCCAGCAGTTACGCCGGAGCGAACTATGGCTACACCTTC.

In DNA, the CDR3 is TGCGCCAGCAGCTTAGCAGGGGTAATTTACGAGCAGTACTTC. Translating it yields CASSLAGVIYEQYF. The V gene is TRBV5-1, the J gene TRBJ2-7, with D possibly TRBD1 on 6 matching bases. The CDR3 is 14 amino acids. Germline V gene data show CDR1 as SGHRS and CDR2 as YFSETQ. V lost 2 bases and J lost 4, with 13 bases in between.

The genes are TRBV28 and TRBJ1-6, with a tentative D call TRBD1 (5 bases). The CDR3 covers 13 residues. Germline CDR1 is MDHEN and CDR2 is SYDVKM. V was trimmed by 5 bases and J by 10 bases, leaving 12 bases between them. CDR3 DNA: TGTGCCAGCAGTGTGACAGAGGACTCACCCCTCCACTTT. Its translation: CASSVTEDSPLHF.

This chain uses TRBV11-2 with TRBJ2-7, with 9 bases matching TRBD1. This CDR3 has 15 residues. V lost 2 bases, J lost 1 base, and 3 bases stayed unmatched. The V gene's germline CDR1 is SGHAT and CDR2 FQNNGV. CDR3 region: CASSLRDRESYEQYF. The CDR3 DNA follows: TGTGCCAGCAGCTTAAGGGACAGGGAGTCCTACGAGCAGTACTTC. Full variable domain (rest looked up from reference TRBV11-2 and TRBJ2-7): EAGVAQSPRYKIIEKRQSVAFWCNPISGHATLYWYQQILGQGPKLLIQFQNNGVVDDSQLPKDRFSAERLKGVDSTLKIQPAKLEDSAVYLCASSLRDRESYEQYFGPGTRLTVT.

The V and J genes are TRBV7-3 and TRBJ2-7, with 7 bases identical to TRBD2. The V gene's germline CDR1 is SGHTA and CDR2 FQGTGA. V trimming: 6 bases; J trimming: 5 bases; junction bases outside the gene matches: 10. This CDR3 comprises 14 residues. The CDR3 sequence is CASREVGGCHEQYF. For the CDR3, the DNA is TGTGCCAGCAGAGAGGTGGGAGGGTGCCACGAGCAGTACTTC.

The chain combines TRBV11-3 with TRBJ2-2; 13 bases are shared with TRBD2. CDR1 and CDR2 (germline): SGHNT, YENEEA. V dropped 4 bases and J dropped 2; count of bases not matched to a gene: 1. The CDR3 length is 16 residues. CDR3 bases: TGTGCCAGCAGCTCGGGACTAGCGGGAAACACCGGGGAGCTGTTTTTT. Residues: CASSSGLAGNTGELFF.

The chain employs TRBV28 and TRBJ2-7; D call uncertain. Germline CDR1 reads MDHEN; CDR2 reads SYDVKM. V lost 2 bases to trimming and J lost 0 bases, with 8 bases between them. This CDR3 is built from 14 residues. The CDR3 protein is CASSLSQISYEQYF. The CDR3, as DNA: TGTGCCAGCAGTTTAAGTCAGATCTCCTACGAGCAGTACTTC.

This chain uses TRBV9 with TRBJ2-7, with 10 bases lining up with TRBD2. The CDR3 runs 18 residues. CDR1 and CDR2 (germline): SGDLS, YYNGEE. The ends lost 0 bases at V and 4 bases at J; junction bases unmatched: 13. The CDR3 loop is CASSVVQGASGSSYEQYF. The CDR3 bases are TGTGCCAGCAGCGTAGTACAAGGGGCTAGCGGGAGTAGTTACGAGCAGTACTTC. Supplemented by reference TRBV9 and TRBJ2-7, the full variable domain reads DSGVTQTPKHLITATGQRVTLRCSPRSGDLSVYWYQQSLDQGLQFLIQYYNGEERAKGNILERFSAQQFPDLHSELNLSSLELGDSALYFCASSVVQGASGSSYEQYFGPGTRLTVT.

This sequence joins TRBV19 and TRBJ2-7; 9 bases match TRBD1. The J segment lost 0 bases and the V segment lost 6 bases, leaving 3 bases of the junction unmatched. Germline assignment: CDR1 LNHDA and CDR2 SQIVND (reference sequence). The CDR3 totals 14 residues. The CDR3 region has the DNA TGTGCCAGTAGAAGGACAGGGGTCTCCTACGAGCAGTACTTC. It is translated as CASRRTGVSYEQYF.

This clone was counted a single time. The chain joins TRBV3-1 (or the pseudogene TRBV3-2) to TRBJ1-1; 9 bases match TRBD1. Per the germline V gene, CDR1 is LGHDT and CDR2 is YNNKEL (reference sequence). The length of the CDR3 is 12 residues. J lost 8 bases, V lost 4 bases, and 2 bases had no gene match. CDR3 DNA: TGTGCCAGCAGCCCTGGACAGGGGGAAGCTTTCTTT. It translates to CASSPGQGEAFF.

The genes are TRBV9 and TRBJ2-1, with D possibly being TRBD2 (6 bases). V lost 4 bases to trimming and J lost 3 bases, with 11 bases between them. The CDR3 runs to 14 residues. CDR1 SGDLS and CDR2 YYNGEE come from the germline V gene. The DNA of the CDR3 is TGTGCCAGCAGCCTTGACGGGGGCTACAATGAGCAGTTCTTC. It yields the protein CASSLDGGYNEQFF.

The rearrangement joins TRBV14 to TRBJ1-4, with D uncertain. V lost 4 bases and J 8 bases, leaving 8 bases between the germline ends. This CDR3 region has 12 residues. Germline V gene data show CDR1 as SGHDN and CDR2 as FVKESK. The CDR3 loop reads CASSLAGEKLFF. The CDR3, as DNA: TGTGCCAGCAGCCTCGCCGGGGAAAAACTGTTTTTT.

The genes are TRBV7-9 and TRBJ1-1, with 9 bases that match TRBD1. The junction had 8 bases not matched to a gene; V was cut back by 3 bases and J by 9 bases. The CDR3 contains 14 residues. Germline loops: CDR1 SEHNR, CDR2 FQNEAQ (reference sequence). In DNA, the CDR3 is TGTGCCAGCAGCTTCACTGGGACAGGGAATAAAGCTTTCTTT. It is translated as CASSFTGTGNKAFF.

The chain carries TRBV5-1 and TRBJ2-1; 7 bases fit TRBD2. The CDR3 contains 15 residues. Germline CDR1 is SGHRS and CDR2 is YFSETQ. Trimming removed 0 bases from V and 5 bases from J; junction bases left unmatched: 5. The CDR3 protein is CASSLASGENNEQFF. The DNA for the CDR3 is TGCGCCAGCAGCTTGGCCAGCGGGGAGAACAATGAGCAGTTCTTC.

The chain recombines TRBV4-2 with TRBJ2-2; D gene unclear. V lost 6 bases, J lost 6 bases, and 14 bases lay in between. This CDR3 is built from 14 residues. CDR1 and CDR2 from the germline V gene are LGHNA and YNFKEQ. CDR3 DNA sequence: TGTGCCAGCAGTCCGGGTGATTTCGCCGGGGAGCTGTTTTTT. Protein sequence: CASSPGDFAGELFF.